The 10 T cell receptor beta chains below come from one sample, sequenced in a study of T-cell reconstitution after alpha-beta-depleted transplantation in children. Construction of the TCRbeta library involved unique molecular identifiers. A single record per CDR3 protein comes from TCRdb applying MiXCR to the PCR reads. Of 600,000 to 800,000 distinct CDR3 sequences detected, about 12% appear once; the ten largest clones hold 0.79%. The sequenced sample was PBMCs, obtained before TCRalphabeta/CD19-depleted stem cell transplant. The receptors shown here come from a girl aged 2 to 9 with congenital amegakaryocytic thrombocytopenia, due to receive a stem cell transplant.

V gene TRBV6-1 combines with J gene TRBJ1-5; 7 positions match TRBD1. V gave up 6 bases and J gave up 5 bases; unmatched junction bases: 4. Germline values: CDR1 MNHNS, CDR2 SASEGT. This CDR3 comprises 13 residues. The CDR3 here is CASRDRVDQPQHF. The CDR3 DNA reads as TGTGCCAGCAGAGACAGGGTTGATCAGCCCCAGCATTTT.

The V and J genes are TRBV7-2 and TRBJ1-2, with D unclear. The CDR3 is made up of 11 amino acids. Germline CDR1 is SGHTA and CDR2 is FQGNSA. Trimming left V 0 bases short and J 10 bases short, with 6 bases between. CDR3 in DNA: TGTGCCAGCAGCTTAGCGCCCATCTACACCTTC. Amino acid sequence: CASSLAPIYTF.

The genes are TRBV14 and TRBJ1-1; no clear D. Germline V CDR1 and CDR2: SGHDN, FVKESK. The V end lost 3 bases, the J end lost 3 bases, and 14 bases lay between the germline ends. The CDR3 totals 15 residues. CDR3 sequence (DNA): TGTGCCAGCAGCCACTCTCTAGGGAGGTACACTGAAGCTTTCTTT. It specifies CASSHSLGRYTEAFF.

This clonotype was observed at least ten times. The rearrangement joins TRBV6-1 to TRBJ2-2; no clear D gene. The V and J ends lost 2 bases and 1 base respectively, with 8 bases between them. Germline CDR1 reads MNHNS; CDR2 reads SASEGT. The CDR3 runs 15 residues. The CDR3 nucleotides read TGTGCCAGCAGTGAACTGGGCGGGAACACCGGGGAGCTGTTTTTT. Protein: CASSELGGNTGELFF.

This sequence joins TRBV30 and TRBJ2-7; 9 nucleotides match TRBD1. J was trimmed by 7 bases and V by 1 base; bases with no gene match: 8. Germline V gene sequence: CDR1 GTSNPN, CDR2 SVGIG (reference sequence). The CDR3 covers 14 residues. This CDR3 is CAWSGGQGGEEQYF. The CDR3 DNA reads as TGTGCCTGGAGTGGGGGACAGGGAGGGGAGGAGCAGTACTTC.

The rearrangement joins TRBV5-1 to TRBJ2-1, with D maybe TRBD2 (5 bases). Germline loops: CDR1 SGHRS, CDR2 YFSETQ. The CDR3 runs 12 residues. Trimming pared 2 bases from V and 9 bases from J, leaving 9 bases between. The CDR3 region is CASSFQSGEQFF. Here the CDR3 DNA reads TGCGCCAGCAGCTTCCAGAGCGGTGAGCAGTTCTTC. Using reference TRBV5-1 and TRBJ2-1 for the parts outside the CDR3, the full variable domain is KAGVTQTPRYLIKTRGQQVTLSCSPISGHRSVSWYQQTPGQGLQFLFEYFSETQRNKGNFPGRFSGRQFSNSRSEMNVSTLELGDSALYLCASSFQSGEQFFGPGTRLTVL.

This clonotype was counted at least ten times. The chain joins TRBV7-9 to TRBJ1-1; D uncertain. V shed 3 bases and J shed 5 bases, with 4 bases lying between them. The CDR3 totals 11 residues. Looked up from germline, CDR1 is SEHNR and CDR2 is FQNEAQ (reference sequence). The CDR3 sequence: CASSFQTEAFF. CDR3 coding DNA: TGTGCCAGCAGCTTTCAAACTGAAGCTTTCTTT.

This clonotype was observed many times. This sequence joins TRBV24-1 and TRBJ2-1; the match to TRBD2 covers 13 bases. V was pared by 2 bases and J by 6 bases, with 6 bases of the junction left unmatched. The CDR3 extends over 17 amino acids. CDR1 KGHDR and CDR2 SFDVKD come from the germline V gene. The CDR3 loop reads CATSDSRTSGSINEQFF. DNA for the CDR3: TGTGCCACCAGTGATTCCCGGACTAGCGGGAGTATCAATGAGCAGTTCTTC.

This clonotype was counted many times. The CDR3 coding sequence is TGTGCCAGCAGTTACCGTGTGGGGTCCTCCTCCTACGAGCAGTACTTC. Translating gives CASSYRVGSSSYEQYF. V gene TRBV6-5 combines with J gene TRBJ2-7; no clear D gene. This CDR3 contains 16 residues. Germline-derived CDR1 and CDR2 are MNHEY and SVGAGI. V lost 2 bases to trimming and J lost 0 bases, with 14 bases between them.

Only a few counts were recorded for this clonotype. The rearrangement links TRBV5-1 to TRBJ2-5, with no clear D. CDR1 SGHRS and CDR2 YFSETQ come from the germline V gene. V dropped 4 bases and J dropped 0 bases, with 13 bases sitting between them. This CDR3 is 15 amino acids long. The CDR3 here is CASSMIQSDQETQYF. For the CDR3, the DNA is TGCGCCAGCAGCATGATCCAGTCAGACCAAGAGACCCAGTACTTC.